This T cell receptor beta chain was recorded in a study of T cell repertoires in cytomegalovirus infection. Study-wide background: The authors relied on CMV epitopes, both recently identified HLA-C-restricted and well-studied HLA-B-restricted. It can be stated that public TCR beta signatures indicated CMV infection as well as a matching HLA type.

The CDR3 consists of 16 residues. Trimming left V 6 bases short and J 6 bases short, with 21 bases between. CDR1 and CDR2 from the germline V gene are LNHDA and SQIVND (reference sequence). TCRdb ran MiXCR on the reads and lists one entry per CDR3 protein. The table has approximately 1,000,000 distinct CDR3 sequences, around 32% seen once; the top ten hold around an eighth. Details on this clonotype: No antigen is known for it.

Study-level findings and limits: What dominated the ex vivo response were HLA-C-restricted CMV-specific TCR beta clonotypes. Cumulative public TCR beta family frequency identified CMV carriers with the relevant HLA.

The receptor was isolated from a human donor in good health (CMV status not recorded). Some clones in this sample may be carry-over from other donors' samples. The chain has TRBV19 and TRBJ2-1; perhaps TRBD1 as D (6 bases). The material sequenced was cultured CD8+ T cells from PBMCs, taken from culture after CMV antigen stimulation. The CDR3 loop is CASRQPGTREPNEQFF. CDR3 DNA: TGTGCCAGTAGGCAACCCGGGACAAGGGAACCCAATGAGCAGTTCTTC.